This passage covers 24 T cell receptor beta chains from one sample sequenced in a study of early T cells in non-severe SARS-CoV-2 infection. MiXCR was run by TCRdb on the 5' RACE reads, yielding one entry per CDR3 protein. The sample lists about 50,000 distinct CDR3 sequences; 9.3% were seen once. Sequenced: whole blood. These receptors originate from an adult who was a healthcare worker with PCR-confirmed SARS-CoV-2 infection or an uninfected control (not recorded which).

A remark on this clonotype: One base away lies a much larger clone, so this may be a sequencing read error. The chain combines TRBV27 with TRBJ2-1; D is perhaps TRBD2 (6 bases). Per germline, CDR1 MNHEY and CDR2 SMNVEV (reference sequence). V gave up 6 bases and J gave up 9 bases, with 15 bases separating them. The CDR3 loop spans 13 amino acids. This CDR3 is CASRPTSLREQFF. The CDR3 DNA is TGTGCCAGCAGGCCGACTAGTCTCCGTGAGCAGTTCTTC.

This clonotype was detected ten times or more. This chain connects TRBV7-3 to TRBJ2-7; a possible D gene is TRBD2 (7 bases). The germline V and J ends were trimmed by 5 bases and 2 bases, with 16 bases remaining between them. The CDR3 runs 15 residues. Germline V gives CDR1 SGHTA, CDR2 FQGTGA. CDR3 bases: TGTGCCAGCAGCCGCCGGGGGGCTGTCGCCTACGAGCAGTACTTC. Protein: CASSRRGAVAYEQYF.

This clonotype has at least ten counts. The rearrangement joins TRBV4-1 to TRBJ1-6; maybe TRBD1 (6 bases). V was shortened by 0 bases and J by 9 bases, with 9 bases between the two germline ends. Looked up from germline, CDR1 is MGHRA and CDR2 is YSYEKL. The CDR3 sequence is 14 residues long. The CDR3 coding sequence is TGCGCCAGCAGCCAAGACAGGGGTCGTTCACCCCTCCACTTT. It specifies CASSQDRGRSPLHF.

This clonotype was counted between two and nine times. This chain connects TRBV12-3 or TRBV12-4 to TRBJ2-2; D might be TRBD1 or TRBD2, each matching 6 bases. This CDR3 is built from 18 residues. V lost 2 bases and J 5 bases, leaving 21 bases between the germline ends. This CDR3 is CASSLNTRSGGKTGELFF. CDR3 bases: TGTGCCAGCAGTTTAAATACTCGGTCCGGGGGCAAGACCGGGGAGCTGTTTTTT.

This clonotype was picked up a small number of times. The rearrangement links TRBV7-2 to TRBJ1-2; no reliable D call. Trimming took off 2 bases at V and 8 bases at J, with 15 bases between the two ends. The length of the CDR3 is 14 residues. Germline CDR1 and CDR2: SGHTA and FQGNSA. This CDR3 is CASSLFSEQGGYTF. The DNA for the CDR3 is TGTGCCAGCAGCTTATTCTCGGAGCAAGGGGGCTACACCTTC.

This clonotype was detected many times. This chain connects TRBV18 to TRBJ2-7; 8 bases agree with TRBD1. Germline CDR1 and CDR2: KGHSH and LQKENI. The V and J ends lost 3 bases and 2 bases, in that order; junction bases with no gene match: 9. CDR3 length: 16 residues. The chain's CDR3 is CASSPPLTGAPYEQYF. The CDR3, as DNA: TGTGCCAGCTCACCCCCACTGACAGGGGCCCCCTACGAGCAGTACTTC.

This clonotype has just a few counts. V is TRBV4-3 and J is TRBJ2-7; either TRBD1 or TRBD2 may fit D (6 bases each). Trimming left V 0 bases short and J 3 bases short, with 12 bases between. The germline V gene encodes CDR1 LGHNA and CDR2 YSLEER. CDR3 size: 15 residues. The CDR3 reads CASSQDRRDNYEQYF. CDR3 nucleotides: TGCGCCAGCAGCCAAGATAGGCGGGACAACTACGAGCAGTACTTC.

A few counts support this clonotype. CDR3 amino acids: CASSRGSGNTIYF. DNA of the CDR3: TGTGCCAGCAGCCGGGGCTCTGGAAACACCATATATTTT. J is TRBJ1-3 and V is TRBV3-1; D is undetermined. There are 13 residues in the CDR3. The germline V gene has CDR1 LGHDT and CDR2 YNNKEL (reference sequence). V lost 4 bases and J lost 0, with 4 bases in between. Full variable domain (rest looked up from reference TRBV3-1 and TRBJ1-3): DTAVSQTPKYLVTQMGNDKSIKCEQNLGHDTMYWYKQDSKKFLKIMFSYNNKELIINETVPNRFSPKSPDKAHLNLHINSLELGDSAVYFCASSRGSGNTIYFGEGSWLTVV.

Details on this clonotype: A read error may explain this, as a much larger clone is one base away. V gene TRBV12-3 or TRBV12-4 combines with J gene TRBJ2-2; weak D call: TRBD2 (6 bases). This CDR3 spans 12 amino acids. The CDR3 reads CASRGNTGGLFF. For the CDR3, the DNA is TGTGCCAGCAGAGGGAACACCGGGGGGCTGTTTTTT.

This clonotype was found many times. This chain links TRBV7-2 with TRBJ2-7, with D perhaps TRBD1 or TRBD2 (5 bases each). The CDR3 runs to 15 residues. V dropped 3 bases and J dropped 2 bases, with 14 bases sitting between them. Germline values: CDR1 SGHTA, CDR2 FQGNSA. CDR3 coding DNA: TGTGCCAGCAGCTTTTCCGGGACCGTTACCTACGAGCAGTACTTC. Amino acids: CASSFSGTVTYEQYF.

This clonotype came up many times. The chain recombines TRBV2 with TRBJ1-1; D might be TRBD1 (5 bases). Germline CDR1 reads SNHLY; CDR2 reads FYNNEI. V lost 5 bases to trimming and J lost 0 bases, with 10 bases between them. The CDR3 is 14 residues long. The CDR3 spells CASSRRGLNTEAFF. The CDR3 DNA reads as TGTGCCAGCAGTCGGAGGGGACTGAACACTGAAGCTTTCTTT.

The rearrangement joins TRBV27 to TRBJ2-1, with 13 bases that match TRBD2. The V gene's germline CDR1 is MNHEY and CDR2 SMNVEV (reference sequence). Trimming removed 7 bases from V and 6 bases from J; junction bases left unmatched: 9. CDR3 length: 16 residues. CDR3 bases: TGTGCCAGCAAGACTAGCGGGAGGCCCCGGGGCAATGAGCAGTTCTTC. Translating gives CASKTSGRPRGNEQFF.

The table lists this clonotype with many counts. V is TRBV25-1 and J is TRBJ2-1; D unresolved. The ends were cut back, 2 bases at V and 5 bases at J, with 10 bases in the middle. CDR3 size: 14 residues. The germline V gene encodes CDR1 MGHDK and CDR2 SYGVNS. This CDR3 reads CASSEASVNNEQFF. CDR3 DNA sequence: TGTGCCAGCAGTGAAGCCAGCGTAAACAATGAGCAGTTCTTC.

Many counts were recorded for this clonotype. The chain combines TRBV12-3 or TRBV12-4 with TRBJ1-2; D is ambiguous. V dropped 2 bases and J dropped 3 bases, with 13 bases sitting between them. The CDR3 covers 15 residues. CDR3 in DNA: TGTGCCAGCAGTTTATTCACCGGGCAAGACTATGGCTACACCTTC. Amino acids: CASSLFTGQDYGYTF.

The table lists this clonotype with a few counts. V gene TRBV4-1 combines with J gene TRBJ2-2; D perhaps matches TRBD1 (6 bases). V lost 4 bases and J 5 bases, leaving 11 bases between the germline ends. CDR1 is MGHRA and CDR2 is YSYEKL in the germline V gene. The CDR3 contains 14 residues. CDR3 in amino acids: CASSPDSRTGELFF. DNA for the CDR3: TGCGCCAGCAGCCCGGACAGTCGGACCGGGGAGCTGTTTTTT.

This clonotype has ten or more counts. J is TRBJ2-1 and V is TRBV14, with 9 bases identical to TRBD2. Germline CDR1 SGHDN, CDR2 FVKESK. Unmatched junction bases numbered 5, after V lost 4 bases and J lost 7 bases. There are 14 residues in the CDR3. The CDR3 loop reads CASSLSGSRNEQFF. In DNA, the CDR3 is TGTGCCAGCAGCCTTAGCGGGAGTCGTAATGAGCAGTTCTTC.

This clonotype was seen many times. This chain's CDR3 is CASSPVGVTDTQYF. CDR3 DNA: TGTGCCAGCAGCCCCGTGGGGGTCACAGATACGCAGTATTTT. The chain employs TRBV7-9 and TRBJ2-3; D might be TRBD1 or TRBD2, each matching 5 bases. CDR1 and CDR2 from the germline V gene are SEHNR and FQNEAQ (reference sequence). This CDR3 comprises 14 residues. Trimming took off 5 bases at V and 2 bases at J, with 11 bases between the two ends.

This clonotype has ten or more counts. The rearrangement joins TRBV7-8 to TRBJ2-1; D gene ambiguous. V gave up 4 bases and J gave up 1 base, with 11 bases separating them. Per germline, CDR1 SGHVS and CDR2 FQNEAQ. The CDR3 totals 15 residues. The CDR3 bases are TGTGCCAGCAGCTCGAGCAGAGGATCCTACAATGAGCAGTTCTTC. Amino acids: CASSSSRGSYNEQFF.

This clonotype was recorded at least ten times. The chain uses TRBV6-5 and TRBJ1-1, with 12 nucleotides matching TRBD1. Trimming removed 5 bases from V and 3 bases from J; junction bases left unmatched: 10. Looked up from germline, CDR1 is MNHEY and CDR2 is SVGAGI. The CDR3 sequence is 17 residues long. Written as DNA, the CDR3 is TGTGCCAGCAGTACGGGACAGGGGGCGATTAGGTACACTGAAGCTTTCTTT. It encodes CASSTGQGAIRYTEAFF.

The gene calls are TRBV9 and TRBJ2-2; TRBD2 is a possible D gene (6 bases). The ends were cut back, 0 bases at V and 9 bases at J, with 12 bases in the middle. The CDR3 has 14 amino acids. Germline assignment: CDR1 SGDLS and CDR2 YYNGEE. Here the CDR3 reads CASSVEVRGRELFF. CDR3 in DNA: TGTGCCAGCAGCGTAGAGGTTCGGGGGAGGGAGCTGTTTTTT. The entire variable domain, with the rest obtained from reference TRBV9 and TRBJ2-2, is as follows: DSGVTQTPKHLITATGQRVTLRCSPRSGDLSVYWYQQSLDQGLQFLIQYYNGEERAKGNILERFSAQQFPDLHSELNLSSLELGDSALYFCASSVEVRGRELFFGEGSRLTVL.

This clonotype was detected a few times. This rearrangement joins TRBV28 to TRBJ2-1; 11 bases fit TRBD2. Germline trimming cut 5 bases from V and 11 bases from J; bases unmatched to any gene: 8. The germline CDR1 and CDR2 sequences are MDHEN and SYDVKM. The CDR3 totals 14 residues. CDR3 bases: TGTGCCAGCAGTCCTACGACTAGCGGGGTTAAGCAGTTCTTC. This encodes CASSPTTSGVKQFF.

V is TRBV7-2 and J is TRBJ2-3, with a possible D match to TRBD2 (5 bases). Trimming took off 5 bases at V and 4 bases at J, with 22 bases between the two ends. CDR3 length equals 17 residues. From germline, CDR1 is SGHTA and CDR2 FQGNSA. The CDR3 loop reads CASSPSSGRGSADTQYF. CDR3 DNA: TGTGCCAGCAGCCCATCATCCGGAAGAGGGTCCGCAGATACGCAGTATTTT.

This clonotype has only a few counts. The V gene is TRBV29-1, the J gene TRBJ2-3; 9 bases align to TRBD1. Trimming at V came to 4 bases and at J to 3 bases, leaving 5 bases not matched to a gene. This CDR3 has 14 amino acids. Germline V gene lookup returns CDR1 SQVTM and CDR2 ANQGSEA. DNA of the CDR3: TGCAGCGTTGGGGACAGGGTTTCAACAGATACGCAGTATTTT. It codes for CSVGDRVSTDTQYF.

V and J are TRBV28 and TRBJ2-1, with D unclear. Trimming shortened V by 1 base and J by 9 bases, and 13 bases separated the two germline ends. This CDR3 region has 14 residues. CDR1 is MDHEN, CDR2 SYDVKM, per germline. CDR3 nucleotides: TGTGCCAGCAGTTTATCTTTAGTGTTGTCTGAGCAGTTCTTC. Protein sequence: CASSLSLVLSEQFF.